Included here is one T cell receptor beta chain sequence, with context. What it recognizes is unknown. At the DNA level, this CDR3 is encoded by other sequences in the same sample as well. As to time point: after neoadjuvant nivolumab, at surgical resection. The data originate from a study of neoadjuvant anti-PD-1 for oral cavity cancer. Study details: Most patients had three to four biweekly doses of 3 mg/kg nivolumab before resection. Around day 43, patients without progression received a fourth nivolumab dose before surgery.

Regarding the study as a whole: After neoadjuvant nivolumab, PBMC T cell clonality was significantly higher in non-responders than responders.

CDR1 is WSHSY, CDR2 SAAADI, per germline. The CDR3 length is 15 residues. V was pared by 6 bases and J by 3 bases, with 4 bases of the junction left unmatched. Assay used: immunoSEQ multiplex PCR; TCRdb lists only in-frame clones, some missing. This table holds around 70,000 clones, around 83% found once. V gene TRBV10-2 combines with J gene TRBJ2-1; TRBD2 matches at 11 bases. Sequencing used PBMCs, obtained after nivolumab (anti-PD-1) treatment. This TCR was sampled from a person aged 35-79 years with oral cavity squamous cell carcinoma. CDR3 in DNA: TGCGCCAGCAGCGAGACTAGCGGGAACTACAATGAGCAGTTCTTC. Amino acid sequence: CASSETSGNYNEQFF.